This T cell receptor (beta chain) was recorded in a study of STAT5B mutations in CD4+ large granular lymphocyte leukemia. The CDR3 runs 12 residues. V gave up 3 bases and J gave up 6 bases, with 9 bases separating them. Germline V gene sequence: CDR1 SGHVS, CDR2 FQNEAQ. Assay used: immunoSEQ multiplex PCR; TCRdb lists only in-frame clones, some missing. The sample consists of over 25,000 clones, 81% of them appearing once. Study conclusions and caveats: No patients shared main leukemic clonotypes, though less than 30% appeared at low frequency elsewhere. Top patient clones used TRBV06 genes more often: 8/27 versus 2/35 in controls.

Control samples were healthy donors' buffy coats. On this clone itself: Its antigen remains unknown.

This chain joins TRBV7-8 and TRBJ2-7; no reliable D call. The sequenced material came from CD4+ T cells from blood buffy coats. The sequence was obtained from a human donor in good health. The CDR3 loop reads CASSFSHLEQYF. In DNA form, the CDR3 reads TGTGCCAGCAGCTTCTCCCATCTCGAGCAGTACTTC.